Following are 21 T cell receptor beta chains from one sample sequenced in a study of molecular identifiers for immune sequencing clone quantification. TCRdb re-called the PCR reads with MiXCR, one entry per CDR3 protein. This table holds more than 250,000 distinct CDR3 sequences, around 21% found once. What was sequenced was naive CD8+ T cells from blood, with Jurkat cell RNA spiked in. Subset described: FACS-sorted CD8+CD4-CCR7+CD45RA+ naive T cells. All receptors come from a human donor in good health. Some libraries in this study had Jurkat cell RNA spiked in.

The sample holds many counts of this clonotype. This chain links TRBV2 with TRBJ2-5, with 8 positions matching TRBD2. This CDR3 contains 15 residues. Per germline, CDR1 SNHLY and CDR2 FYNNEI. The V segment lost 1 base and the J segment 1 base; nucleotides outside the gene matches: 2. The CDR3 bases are TGTGCCAGCAGTGAAGACGGGGGGGGCCAAGAGACCCAGTACTTC. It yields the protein CASSEDGGGQETQYF.

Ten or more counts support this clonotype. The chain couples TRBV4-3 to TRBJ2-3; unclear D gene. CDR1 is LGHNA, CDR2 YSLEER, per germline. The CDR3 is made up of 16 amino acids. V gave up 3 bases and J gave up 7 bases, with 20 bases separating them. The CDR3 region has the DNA TGCGCCAGCAGCCACCGGGCGGACCCCGAATGGAATACGCAGTATTTT. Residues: CASSHRADPEWNTQYF.

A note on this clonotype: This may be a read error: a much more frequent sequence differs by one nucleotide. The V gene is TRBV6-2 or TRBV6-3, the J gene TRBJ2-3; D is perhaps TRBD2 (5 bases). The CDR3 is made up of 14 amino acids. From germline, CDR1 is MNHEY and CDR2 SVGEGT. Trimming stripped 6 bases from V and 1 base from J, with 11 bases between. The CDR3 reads CASRPDGGTDTQYF. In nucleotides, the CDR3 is TGTGCCAGCAGGCCGGACGGGGGCACAGATACGCAGTATTTT.

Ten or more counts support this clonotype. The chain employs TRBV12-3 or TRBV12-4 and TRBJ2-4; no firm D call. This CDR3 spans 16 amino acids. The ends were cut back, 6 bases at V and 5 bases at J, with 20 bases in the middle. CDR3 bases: TGTGCCAGCAGCACCTTCCCCCAATTTGGGGAAAACATTCAGTACTTC. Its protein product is CASSTFPQFGENIQYF.

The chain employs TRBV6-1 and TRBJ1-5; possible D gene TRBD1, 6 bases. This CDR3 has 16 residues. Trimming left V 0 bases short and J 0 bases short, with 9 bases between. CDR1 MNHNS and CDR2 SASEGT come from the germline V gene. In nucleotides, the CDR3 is TGTGCCAGCAGTGAAGCCACAGGGCTTAGCAATCAGCCCCAGCATTTT. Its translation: CASSEATGLSNQPQHF.

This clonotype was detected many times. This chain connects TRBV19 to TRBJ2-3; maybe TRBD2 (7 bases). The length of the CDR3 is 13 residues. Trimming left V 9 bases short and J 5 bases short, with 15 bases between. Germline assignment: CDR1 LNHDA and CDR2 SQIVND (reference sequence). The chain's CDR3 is CASPRGTKDTQYF. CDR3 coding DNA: TGTGCCAGCCCAAGGGGGACTAAAGATACGCAGTATTTT.

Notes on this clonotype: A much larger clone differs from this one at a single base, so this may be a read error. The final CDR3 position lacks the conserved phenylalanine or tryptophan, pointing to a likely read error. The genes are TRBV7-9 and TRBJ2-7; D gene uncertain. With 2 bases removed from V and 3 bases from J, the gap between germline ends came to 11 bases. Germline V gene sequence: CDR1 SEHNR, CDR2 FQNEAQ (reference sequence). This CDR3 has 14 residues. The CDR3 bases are TGTGCCAGCAGCTTACCTGGTAACGGCTACGAGCAGTACCTC. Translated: CASSLPGNGYEQYL.

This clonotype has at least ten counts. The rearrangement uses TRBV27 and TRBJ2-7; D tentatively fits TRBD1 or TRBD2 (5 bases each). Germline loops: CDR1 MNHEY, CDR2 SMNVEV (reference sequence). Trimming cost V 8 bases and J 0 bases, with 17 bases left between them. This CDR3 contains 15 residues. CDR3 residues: CASREGLQYSYEQYF. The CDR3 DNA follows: TGTGCCAGCCGAGAGGGGCTACAGTACTCCTACGAGCAGTACTTC.

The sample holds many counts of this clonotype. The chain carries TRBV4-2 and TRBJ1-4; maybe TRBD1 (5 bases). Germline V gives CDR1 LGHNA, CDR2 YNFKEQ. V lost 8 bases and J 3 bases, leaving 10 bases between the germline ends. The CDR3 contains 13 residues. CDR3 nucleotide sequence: TGTGCCAGCCGGGACGGAGCTAATGAAAAACTGTTTTTT. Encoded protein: CASRDGANEKLFF.

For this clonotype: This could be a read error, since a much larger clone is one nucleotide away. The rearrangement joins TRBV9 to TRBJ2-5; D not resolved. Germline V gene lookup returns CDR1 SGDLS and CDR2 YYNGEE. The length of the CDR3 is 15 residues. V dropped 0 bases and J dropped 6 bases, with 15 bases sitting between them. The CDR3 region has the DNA TGTGCCAGCAGCGTAGAGGCCGAGACTGGGCAGACCCAGTACTTC. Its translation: CASSVEAETGQTQYF.

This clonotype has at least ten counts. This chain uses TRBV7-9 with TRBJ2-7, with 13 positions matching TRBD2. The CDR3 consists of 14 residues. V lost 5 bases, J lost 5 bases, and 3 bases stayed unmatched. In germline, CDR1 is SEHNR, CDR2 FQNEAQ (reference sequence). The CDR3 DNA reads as TGTGCCAGCAGCGGGACTAGCGGGAACCACGAGCAGTACTTC. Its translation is CASSGTSGNHEQYF. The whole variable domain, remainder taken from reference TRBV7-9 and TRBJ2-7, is DTGVSQNPRHKITKRGQNVTFRCDPISEHNRLYWYRQTLGQGPEFLTYFQNEAQLEKSRLLSDRFSAERPKGSFSTLEIQRTEQGDSAMYLCASSGTSGNHEQYFGPGTRLTVT.

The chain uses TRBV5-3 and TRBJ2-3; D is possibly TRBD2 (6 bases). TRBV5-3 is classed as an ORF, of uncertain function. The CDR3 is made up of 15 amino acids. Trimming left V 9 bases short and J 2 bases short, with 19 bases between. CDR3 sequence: CANSPLTRDTDTQYF. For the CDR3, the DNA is TGTGCCAACAGTCCTCTCACGCGGGACACAGATACGCAGTATTTT.

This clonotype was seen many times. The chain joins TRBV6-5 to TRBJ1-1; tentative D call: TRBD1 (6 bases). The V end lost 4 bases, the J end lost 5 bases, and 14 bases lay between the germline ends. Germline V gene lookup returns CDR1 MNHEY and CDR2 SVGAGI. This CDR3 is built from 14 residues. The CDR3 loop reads CASSLQGVWTEAFF. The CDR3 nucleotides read TGTGCCAGCAGTTTACAGGGCGTATGGACTGAAGCTTTCTTT.

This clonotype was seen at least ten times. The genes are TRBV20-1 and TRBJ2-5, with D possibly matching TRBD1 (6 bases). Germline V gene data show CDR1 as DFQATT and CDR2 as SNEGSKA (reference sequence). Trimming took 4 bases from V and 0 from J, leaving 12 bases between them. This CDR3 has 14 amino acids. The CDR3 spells CSAISRQDQETQYF. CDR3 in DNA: TGCAGTGCTATTTCGAGACAGGACCAAGAGACCCAGTACTTC.

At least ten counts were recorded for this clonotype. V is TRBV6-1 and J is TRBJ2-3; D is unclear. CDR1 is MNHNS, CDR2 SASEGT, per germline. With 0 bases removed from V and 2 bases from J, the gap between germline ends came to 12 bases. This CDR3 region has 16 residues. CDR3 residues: CASSEAGNHFTDTQYF. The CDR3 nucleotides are TGTGCCAGCAGTGAAGCGGGGAACCATTTCACAGATACGCAGTATTTT.

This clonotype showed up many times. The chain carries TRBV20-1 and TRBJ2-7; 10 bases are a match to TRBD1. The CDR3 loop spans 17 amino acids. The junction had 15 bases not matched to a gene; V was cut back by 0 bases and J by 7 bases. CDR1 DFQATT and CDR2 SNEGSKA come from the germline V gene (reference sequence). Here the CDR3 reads CSARDTDRGLVVEEQYF. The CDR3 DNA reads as TGCAGTGCTAGAGATACCGACAGGGGGCTTGTCGTTGAAGAGCAGTACTTC.

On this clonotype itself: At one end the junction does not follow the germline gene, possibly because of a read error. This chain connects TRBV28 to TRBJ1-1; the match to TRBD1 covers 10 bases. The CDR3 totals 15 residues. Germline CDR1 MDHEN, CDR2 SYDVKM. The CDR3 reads CASSERQGAYTEALF. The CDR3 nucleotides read TGTGCCAGCAGTGAGAGACAGGGGGCTTACACTGAAGCTCTCTTT. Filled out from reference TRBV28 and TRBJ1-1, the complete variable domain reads DVKVTQSSRYLVKRTGEKVFLECVQDMDHENMFWYRQDPGLGLRLIYFSYDVKMKEKGDIPEGYSVSREKKERFSLILESASTNQTSMYLCASSERQGAYTEALFGQGTRLTVV.

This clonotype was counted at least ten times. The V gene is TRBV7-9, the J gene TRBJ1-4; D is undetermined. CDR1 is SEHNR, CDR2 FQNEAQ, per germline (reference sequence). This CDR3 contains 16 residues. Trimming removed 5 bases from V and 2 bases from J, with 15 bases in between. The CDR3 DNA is TGTGCCAGCAGCCTCACCGGGTCAGACACTAATGAAAAACTGTTTTTT. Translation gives CASSLTGSDTNEKLFF.

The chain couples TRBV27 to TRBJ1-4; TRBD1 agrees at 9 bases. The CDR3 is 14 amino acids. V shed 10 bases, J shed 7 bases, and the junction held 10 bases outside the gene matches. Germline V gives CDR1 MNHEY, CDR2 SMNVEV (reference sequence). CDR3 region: CANRRTGGGEKLFF. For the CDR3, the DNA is TGTGCCAACAGAAGAACAGGGGGCGGTGAAAAACTGTTTTTT.

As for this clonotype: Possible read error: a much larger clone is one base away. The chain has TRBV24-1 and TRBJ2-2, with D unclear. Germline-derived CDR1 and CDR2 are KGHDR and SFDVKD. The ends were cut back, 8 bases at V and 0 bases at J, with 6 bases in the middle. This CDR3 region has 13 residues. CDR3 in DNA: TGTGCCACCAAGTACGCGAACACCGGGGAGCTGTTTTTT. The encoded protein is CATKYANTGELFF.

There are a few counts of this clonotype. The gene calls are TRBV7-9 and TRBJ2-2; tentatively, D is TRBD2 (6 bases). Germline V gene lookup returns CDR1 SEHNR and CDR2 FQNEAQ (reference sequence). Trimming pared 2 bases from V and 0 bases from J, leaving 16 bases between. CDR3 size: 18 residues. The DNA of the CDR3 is TGTGCCAGCAGCTTATTGGGTGCGGGAACTCCGAACACCGGGGAGCTGTTTTTT. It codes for CASSLLGAGTPNTGELFF.